This TCR beta chain was sequenced in a study of blood T cells in healthy people across ages. Notes on the study in general: Naive CD4+ cells and diversity were both higher in long-lived donors than in aged donors. The lack of PBMC sorting stopped any conclusive naive versus antigen-experienced comparison. Researchers report that TCR beta diversity correlated strongly with naive T cell percentage.

Primed by a sample-barcoded 5' primer and a J-beta primer mix, a second PCR proceeded for about 6 to 11 cycles. MiXCR, applied by TCRdb to the 5' RACE reads, yields one record per CDR3 protein. The sample records about 940,000 distinct CDR3 sequences, around 46% being singletons. This clonotype has a handful of counts. The antigen is undetermined. Germline CDR1 is MNHEY and CDR2 is SMNVEV (reference sequence). This CDR3 has 16 amino acids. The sample comprised blood. The V gene is TRBV27, the J gene TRBJ2-5, with unresolved D. The tail of the sequence fits TRBJ2-7 better, so the J call may be wrong. The clonotype comes from a man in his thirties or forties in good health. CDR3 in DNA: TGTGCCAGCAGTTTACGGGCTAGTGCCTCCTCGGGCGAGCAGTACTTC. Protein sequence: CASSLRASASSGEQYF.